The rows below give T cell receptor beta chains drawn from one sample of a study of CD8+CD57+ T cells in acquired aplastic anemia. TCRdb passed the reads through MiXCR, listing each CDR3 protein once. The sample consists of 450,000 to 600,000 distinct CDR3 sequences, roughly 34% of them appearing once. The sequenced material came from sorted CD4+, CD8+, or CD8+CD57+ T cells (not recorded which) from PBMCs. Receptors were obtained from a human donor with aplastic anemia. CDR3s include the opening cysteine and the closing phenylalanine or tryptophan. Expanded clones are given a class, and other clones once, few, many or no size at all.

clone size	J gene	CDR3 length	V gene	CDR3 protein
many	TRBJ2-6	14	TRBV2	CASGSNSGANVLTF
-	TRBJ1-5	16	TRBV20-1	CSASTGGTGPSKPQHF
few	TRBJ1-5	15	TRBV6-5	CASSYTGTGNQPQHF
few	TRBJ1-2	15	TRBV7-4	CASSLALVANCGYTF
few	TRBJ1-2	15	TRBV19	CASSIQQATPGGYTF
-	TRBJ1-5	16	TRBV24-1	CATSDRTPGRNQPQHF
few	TRBJ2-1	15	TRBV3-1	CASSRWDIQRNEQFF
-	TRBJ1-1	13	TRBV14	CASSQGREGEAFF
-	TRBJ1-5	13	TRBV12-3/TRBV12-4	CASSLDWNQPQHF
many	TRBJ1-1	14	TRBV2	CASSDRGPIFEAFF
few	TRBJ2-7	15	TRBV5-6	CASSLFGGSGYEQYF
-	TRBJ1-1	15	TRBV11-2	CASSLGQVPGTEAFF
-	TRBJ1-2	21	TRBV10-1	CASSVWGRITRRGSSNYGYTF
few	TRBJ1-5	12	TRBV13	CASSFKSQPQHF
many	TRBJ2-5	12	TRBV7-2	CASSLAVKTQYF
-	TRBJ2-5	16	TRBV20-1	CSARFFRGGPLETQYF
many	TRBJ1-2	13	TRBV12-3/TRBV12-4	CASSSGMNYGYTF
many	TRBJ1-2	14	TRBV9	CASSVDGGASGYTF
-	TRBJ1-6	12	TRBV29-1	CSVERVASPLHF
-	TRBJ2-7	18	TRBV4-2	CASSQDLGLGLLNYEQYF
-	TRBJ2-7	13	TRBV7-8	CASRRGSGYEQYF
many	TRBJ1-5	12	TRBV7-2	CASSALTQPQHF
many	TRBJ2-3	14	TRBV2	CASSERGFGDTQYF
many	TRBJ2-7	14	TRBV7-4	CASSLRRRDYEQYF
-	TRBJ2-7	13	TRBV19	CASSMKRGREQYF
once	TRBJ2-2	16	TRBV9	CASSVGLAGGPGELFF
-	TRBJ1-4	15	TRBV5-1	CASSLVAGRNEKLFF
-	TRBJ1-1	12	TRBV29-1	CSGGGANTEAFF
-	TRBJ2-7	14	TRBV11-2	CASRRTGGSYEQYF
-	TRBJ2-3	15	TRBV5-1	CASSLAGLVSDTQYF
many	TRBJ2-7	14	TRBV20-1	CSARGLAGSYEQYF
few	TRBJ2-5	10	TRBV29-1	CSVATETQYF
few	TRBJ1-5	16	TRBV6-2/TRBV6-3	CASSYSLTGGYQPQHF
-	TRBJ2-1	14	TRBV5-8	CASSGTAANNEQFF
many	TRBJ1-2	13	TRBV7-9	CASSKKRTDGYTF
-	TRBJ1-2	13	TRBV2	CASSSRRDYGYTF
many	TRBJ2-3	16	TRBV24-1	CATSDPGTASTDTQYF
-	TRBJ2-2	17	TRBV24-1	CASAPPRDPRNTGELFF
-	TRBJ2-7	15	TRBV10-3	CAISEMTARVYEQYF
-	TRBJ1-1	14	TRBV25-1	CASTSYTVPFEAFF
few	TRBJ2-4	14	TRBV20-1	CSASDTSGKNIQYF
-	TRBJ2-5	13	TRBV25-1	CASRDRGGKTQYF
-	TRBJ1-6	16	TRBV10-3	CAISEPLRDRDSPLHF
few	TRBJ2-2	14	TRBV3-1	CASSQDGQAGELFF
many	TRBJ2-7	14	TRBV5-1	CASSPGLVSYEQYF
few	TRBJ1-2	16	TRBV6-1	CASSDDRGLLNYGYTF
many	TRBJ1-6	18	TRBV19	CASSTPTYRDRAYSPLHF
-	TRBJ1-2	14	TRBV15	CASQRTGKIRGYTF
-	TRBJ2-7	16	TRBV24-1	CATSVGSDSYGYEQYF
-	TRBJ2-7	13	TRBV19	CASWDPLGNEQYF
many	TRBJ2-3	15	TRBV19	CASSRQQSGTDTQYF
few	TRBJ1-2	11	TRBV20-1	CSARETAGYTF